Shown below are 16 T cell receptor beta chains from a single sample sequenced in a study of yellow fever vaccine responses in identical twins. TCRdb independently ran MiXCR on the RT-PCR reads; one entry per CDR3 protein. Of over 3,000 distinct CDR3 sequences listed, over 75% are singletons. This sample comprised T cells from blood (PBMCs), unsorted or a sorted subset (not recorded which), obtained before or after yellow fever vaccination (not recorded which). The receptors derive from a woman aged 18 to 35 who received the yellow fever vaccine.

Comment on this clonotype: Germline is not matched at one junction end, which may reflect a read error. The chain has TRBV12-3 or TRBV12-4 and TRBJ1-1; D is possibly TRBD1 (5 bases). The CDR3 has 13 amino acids. This CDR3 reads CAISQGGADRAFF. CDR3 DNA sequence: TGTGCCATCAGTCAGGGCGGGGCGGATAGAGCTTTCTTT.

The chain employs TRBV14 and TRBJ2-3; 8 bases line up with TRBD1. V lost 4 bases and J lost 1; bases outside the gene matches: 4. Germline V lookup: CDR1 SGHDN, CDR2 FVKESK. CDR3 size: 15 residues. The CDR3 spells CASSLDRGGTDTQYF. DNA for the CDR3: TGTGCCAGCAGCCTAGACAGGGGAGGCACAGATACGCAGTATTTT.

In this sample, this clonotype turned up once. The rearrangement uses TRBV2 and TRBJ2-7; 7 bases align to TRBD2. The V gene end was trimmed by 6 bases and the J gene end by 1 base; junction bases not matched to a gene: 6. The CDR3 is 14 residues long. CDR1 SNHLY and CDR2 FYNNEI come from the germline V gene. The CDR3 DNA follows: TGTGCCAGCAGGGGGGGGTCCGCATCCTACGAGCAGTACTTC. It codes for CASRGGSASYEQYF.

This clonotype showed up just once. The chain recombines TRBV18 with TRBJ1-5; tentative D call: TRBD1 (5 bases). Looked up from germline, CDR1 is KGHSH and CDR2 is LQKENI. CDR3 length equals 14 residues. V was cut by 0 bases and J by 6 bases, with 9 bases left in between. In nucleotides, the CDR3 is TGTGCCAGCTCACCACCGGGGGACCGTCAGCCCCAGCATTTT. Translating it yields CASSPPGDRQPQHF.

The rearrangement uses TRBV11-3 and TRBJ1-2; 8 nucleotides match TRBD1. CDR1 is SGHNT, CDR2 YENEEA, per germline. Unmatched junction bases numbered 9, after V lost 1 base and J lost 2 bases. This CDR3 has 17 residues. This CDR3 is CASSLAFYRGKNYGYTF. The CDR3 nucleotides are TGTGCCAGCAGCTTAGCTTTTTACAGGGGGAAAAACTATGGCTACACCTTC.

This clonotype turned up a few times. This chain links TRBV20-1 with TRBJ1-4, with D possibly being TRBD1 (6 bases). The V gene lost 2 bases and the J gene lost 2 bases, with 6 bases spanning the gap. CDR3 length: 13 amino acids. Germline V CDR1 and CDR2: DFQATT, SNEGSKA (reference sequence). CDR3 loop: CSARQGTNEKLFF. Written as DNA, the CDR3 is TGCAGTGCTAGACAGGGGACTAATGAAAAACTGTTTTTT.

This chain uses TRBV18 with TRBJ2-3, with D possibly TRBD2 on 6 matching bases. V lost 3 bases and J lost 2, with 9 bases in between. The V gene's germline CDR1 is KGHSH and CDR2 LQKENI. This CDR3 has 14 residues. The CDR3 bases are TGTGCCAGCTCACCCCCGGGGGTCACAGATACGCAGTATTTT. Its translation is CASSPPGVTDTQYF.

V gene TRBV11-2 combines with J gene TRBJ2-1; 7 nucleotides match TRBD2. Losses at the gene ends were 1 base for V and 8 bases for J; bases not matched to a gene: 5. The CDR3 spans 14 residues. Germline CDR1 and CDR2: SGHAT and FQNNGV. The DNA for the CDR3 is TGTGCCAGCAGCTTAGGTGTTAGCGGGCATGAGCAGTTCTTC. This sequence encodes CASSLGVSGHEQFF.

CDR3 nucleotides: TGTGCCAGCAGCTTAGGGGGACAGGGTGGGCGTGAGCAGTTCTTC. It codes for CASSLGGQGGREQFF. This chain connects TRBV11-3 to TRBJ2-1, with TRBD1 matching over 9 bases. J was trimmed by 9 bases and V by 1 base; bases with no gene match: 7. The CDR3 runs to 15 residues. Germline CDR1 and CDR2: SGHNT and YENEEA.

This chain joins TRBV29-1 and TRBJ1-2; possible D gene TRBD1, 6 bases. Germline lookup yields CDR1 SQVTM and CDR2 ANQGSEA. This CDR3 spans 12 amino acids. The V gene lost 5 bases and the J gene lost 4 bases, with 11 bases spanning the gap. The CDR3 reads CSVYRDIYGYTF. DNA for the CDR3: TGCAGCGTTTACAGGGATATCTATGGCTACACCTTC.

The gene calls are TRBV10-1 and TRBJ2-3; 9 positions match TRBD1. V was pared by 0 bases and J by 6 bases, with 7 bases of the junction left unmatched. Germline lookup yields CDR1 WNHNN and CDR2 SYGVQD (reference sequence). The CDR3 extends over 16 amino acids. Written as DNA, the CDR3 is TGCGCCAGCAGTGAGTCAGGGGACAGGGATGGGGATACGCAGTATTTT. Translation gives CASSESGDRDGDTQYF.

This chain joins TRBV6-2 or TRBV6-3 and TRBJ2-1; tentative D call: TRBD1 (5 bases). The V end was cut by 0 bases, the J end by 4 bases, with 7 bases between. Germline lookup yields CDR1 MNHEY and CDR2 SVGEGT. The length of the CDR3 is 14 residues. The CDR3 sequence: CASSYSRVYNEQFF. The CDR3 bases are TGTGCCAGCAGTTACTCCAGGGTTTACAATGAGCAGTTCTTC.

The CDR3: CASSSGLAGGTDTQYF. The CDR3 bases are TGTGCCAGCAGCAGCGGACTAGCGGGGGGGACAGATACGCAGTATTTT. The V call is TRBV7-9, the J call TRBJ2-3, with 15 nucleotides matching TRBD2. The CDR3 covers 16 residues. Germline V gene lookup returns CDR1 SEHNR and CDR2 FQNEAQ (reference sequence). Trimming cost V 5 bases and J 3 bases; bases outside gene matches: 3.

The rearrangement uses TRBV20-1 and TRBJ2-3; D call uncertain. The V gene's germline CDR1 is DFQATT and CDR2 SNEGSKA (reference sequence). This CDR3 comprises 12 residues. V lost 0 bases and J lost 4, with 5 bases in between. The CDR3 region has the DNA TGCAGTGCTAGAGATGGACCAGATACGCAGTATTTT. This codes for CSARDGPDTQYF.

Turning to this clonotype: Since the CDR3 does not end with the conserved phenylalanine or tryptophan, this likely comes from a read error. The chain has TRBV29-1 and TRBJ1-5; D might be TRBD1 (6 bases). V was cut by 5 bases and J by 6 bases, with 14 bases left in between. CDR3 size: 13 residues. CDR1 and CDR2 (germline): SQVTM, ANQGSEA. The DNA of the CDR3 is TGCAGCGTTCTACAGGGAGGGGGTCAGCCCCAGCATTGT. As protein: CSVLQGGGQPQHC.

V usage is TRBV11-3 and J usage is TRBJ2-1; 12 bases are shared with TRBD2. The CDR3 loop spans 15 amino acids. The junction had 7 bases not matched to a gene; V was cut back by 5 bases and J by 8 bases. From germline, CDR1 is SGHNT and CDR2 YENEEA. The CDR3 DNA is TGTGCCAGCAGCGTACCTAGCGGGAGGGCGCATGAGCAGTTCTTC. This gives the protein CASSVPSGRAHEQFF. Supplemented by reference TRBV11-3 and TRBJ2-1, the full variable domain reads EAGVVQSPRYKIIEKKQPVAFWCNPISGHNTLYWYLQNLGQGPELLIRYENEEAVDDSQLPKDRFSAERLKGVDSTLKIQPAELGDSAVYLCASSVPSGRAHEQFFGPGTRLTVL.